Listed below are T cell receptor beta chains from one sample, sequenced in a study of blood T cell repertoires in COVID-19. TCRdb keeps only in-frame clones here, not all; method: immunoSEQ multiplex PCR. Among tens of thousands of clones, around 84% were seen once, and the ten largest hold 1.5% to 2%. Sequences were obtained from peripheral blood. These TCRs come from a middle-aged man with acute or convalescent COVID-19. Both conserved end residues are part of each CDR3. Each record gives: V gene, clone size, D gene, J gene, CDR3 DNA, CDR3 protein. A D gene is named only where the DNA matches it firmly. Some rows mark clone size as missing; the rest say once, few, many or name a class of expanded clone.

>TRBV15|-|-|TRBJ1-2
TGTGCCACCAGCACTCTGAAGAGCTCCTATGGCTACACCTTC
CATSTLKSSYGYTF
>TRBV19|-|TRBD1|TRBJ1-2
TGTGCCAGTAGTATGCTCGACAGGGGCGGTGGCTACACCTTC
CASSMLDRGGGYTF
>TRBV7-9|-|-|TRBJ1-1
TGTGCCAGCAGCTATTACCGAGGCACTGAAGCTTTCTTT
CASSYYRGTEAFF
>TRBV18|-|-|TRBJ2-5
TGTGCCAGTTGCGACTACTACCAAGAGACCCAGTACTTC
CASCDYYQETQYF
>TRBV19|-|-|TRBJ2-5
TGTGCCAGTAGAACCGGCGGTACAGGGTGGGAGACCCAGTACTTC
CASRTGGTGWETQYF
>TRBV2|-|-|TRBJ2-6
TGTGCCAGCAGTGAGACATTTTCTGGGGCCAACGTCCTGACTTTC
CASSETFSGANVLTF
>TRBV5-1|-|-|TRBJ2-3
TGCGCCAGCAGCCGAGAAGGGGCAGATACGCAGTATTTT
CASSREGADTQYF
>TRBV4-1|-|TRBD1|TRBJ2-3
TGCGCCAGCAGCCAGGCGGACAGGGGGCATCAAGATACGCAGTATTTT
CASSQADRGHQDTQYF
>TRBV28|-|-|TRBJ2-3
TGTGCCAGCAGTTCAGGGGGGACAATGTACACAGATACGCAGTATTTT
CASSSGGTMYTDTQYF
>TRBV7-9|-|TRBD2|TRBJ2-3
TGTGCCAGCAGCTTAGCGCTCAGACTAGCGGGGGACACAGATACGCAGTATTTT
CASSLALRLAGDTDTQYF
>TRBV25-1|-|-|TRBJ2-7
TGTGCCAGCAGTGATACCGGGACAGGCGTTAGCGGGAGCTACGAGCAGTACTTC
CASSDTGTGVSGSYEQYF
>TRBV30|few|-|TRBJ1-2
TGTGCCTGGAGTGGTGGGAGCGGCTACACCTTC
CAWSGGSGYTF
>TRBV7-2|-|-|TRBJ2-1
TGTGCCAGCAGCCTAAGCGGGTTAAGCTCCTACAATGAGCAGTTCTTC
CASSLSGLSSYNEQFF
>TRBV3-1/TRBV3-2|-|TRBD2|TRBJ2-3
TGTGCCAGCAGCCAAGATCAAGCGGGAGGGCCTTGGCCAAGTTTTTACACAGATACGCAGTATTTT
CASSQDQAGGPWPSFYTDTQYF
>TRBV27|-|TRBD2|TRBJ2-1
TGTGCCAGCAGTTTATCCCCTAGCGGGAGGCTCTACAATGAGCAGTTCTTC
CASSLSPSGRLYNEQFF
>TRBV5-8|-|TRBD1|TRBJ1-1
TGTGCCAGAGCGAAGACAGGGACCTACATGAACACTGAAGCTTTCTTT
CARAKTGTYMNTEAFF
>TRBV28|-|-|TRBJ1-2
TGTGCCAGCAGTCCCATGGGGCTGATCGGCTATGGCTACACCTTC
CASSPMGLIGYGYTF
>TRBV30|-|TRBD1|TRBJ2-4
TGTGCCTGGAGTAGGACAGGGGGCTTGAACATTCAGTACTTC
CAWSRTGGLNIQYF
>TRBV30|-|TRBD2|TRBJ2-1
TGTGCCTGGAGTGGTGGAATTAGCGGGGGACCGAGGACCTACAATGAGCAGTTCTTC
CAWSGGISGGPRTYNEQFF
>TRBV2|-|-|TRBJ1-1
TGTGCCAGCAGGGACGTGGGGGGGCAGGGGATGAACACTGAAGCTTTCTTT
CASRDVGGQGMNTEAFF
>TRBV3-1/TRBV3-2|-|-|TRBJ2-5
TGTGCCAGCACCGGGTTGAAGGCGCAGACCCAGTACTTC
CASTGLKAQTQYF
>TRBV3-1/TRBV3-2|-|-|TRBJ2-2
TGTGCCAGCAGCCAATATTCAGAAAGTAACACCGGGGAGCTGTTTTTT
CASSQYSESNTGELFF
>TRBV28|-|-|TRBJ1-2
TGTGCCAGCAGTCCCCTTACAGGGAACTATGGCTACACCTTC
CASSPLTGNYGYTF
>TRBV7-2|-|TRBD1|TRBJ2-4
TGTGCCAGCAGCCCGCGGACAGGGCGCGCCAAAAACATTCAGTACTTC
CASSPRTGRAKNIQYF
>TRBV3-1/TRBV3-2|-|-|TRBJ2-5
TGTGCCAGCAGCCCAGGGACTCAACAAGAGACCCAGTACTTC
CASSPGTQQETQYF
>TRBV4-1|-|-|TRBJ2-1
TGCGCCAGCAGCCAAGGGAGGGACCGGGACCTACAGTTCTTC
CASSQGRDRDLQFF
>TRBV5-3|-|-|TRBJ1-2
TGTGCCAGAAGCCCTACTCGCATTGGTGGCTACACCTTC
CARSPTRIGGYTF
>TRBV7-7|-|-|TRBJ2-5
TGTGCCAGCAGCCAAACTAGGACTCAGACCCAGTACTTC
CASSQTRTQTQYF
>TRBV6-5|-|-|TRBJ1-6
TGTGCCTCGGACTACTCCTATAATTCACCCCTCCACTTT
CASDYSYNSPLHF
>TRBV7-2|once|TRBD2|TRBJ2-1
TGTGCCAGCAGCTTATCCGGGACTAGCGTTAACGTTGAGCAGTTCTTC
CASSLSGTSVNVEQFF
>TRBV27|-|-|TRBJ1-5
TGTGCCAGCAGTTTGAGGGCCCGGGCGTTCAATCAGCCCCAGCATTTT
CASSLRARAFNQPQHF
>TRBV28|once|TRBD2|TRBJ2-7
TGTGCCAGCAGGCCCTCCGGGACTACGTTTTATTACGAGCAGTACTTC
CASRPSGTTFYYEQYF
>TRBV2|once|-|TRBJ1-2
TGTGCCAGCAGTGAGTTGGGGGGACTTGATGGCTACACCTTC
CASSELGGLDGYTF
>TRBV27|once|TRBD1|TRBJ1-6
TGTGCCAGCAGTCACGGGACAGGGATTTCCTCCTATAATTCACCCCTCCACTTT
CASSHGTGISSYNSPLHF
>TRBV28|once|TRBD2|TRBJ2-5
TGTGCCAGCAGTTTACCCGGGAGGGTTACAGAGACCCAGTACTTC
CASSLPGRVTETQYF
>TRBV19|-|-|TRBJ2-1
TGTGCCAGTAGTATTTCCACAGGGTCGAATGAGCAGTTCTTC
CASSISTGSNEQFF
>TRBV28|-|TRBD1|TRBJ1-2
TGTGCCAGCAGTGGACAGGTGGACTACACCTTC
CASSGQVDYTF
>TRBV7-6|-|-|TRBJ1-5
TGTGCCAGCAGCTTAGCGGGGGGAGCGCAGCCCCAGCATTTT
CASSLAGGAQPQHF
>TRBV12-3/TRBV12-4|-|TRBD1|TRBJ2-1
TGTGCCAGCGACAGGGGCTCCTACAATGAGCAGTTCTTC
CASDRGSYNEQFF
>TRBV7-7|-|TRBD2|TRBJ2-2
TGTGCCAGCAGCTTACGCGGGGGCACCGGGGAGCTGTTTTTT
CASSLRGGTGELFF
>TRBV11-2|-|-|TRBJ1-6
TGTGCCAGCAGCTTAGGGCGGGGAGGATCTCTCCACTTT
CASSLGRGGSLHF
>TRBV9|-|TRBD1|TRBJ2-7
TGTGCCAGCAGCGCCTTGGGACAGGGCCCCTACGAGCAGTACTTC
CASSALGQGPYEQYF
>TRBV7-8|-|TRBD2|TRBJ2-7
TGTGCCAGCAGCTTAGCGCGAAAAGCGGGAGCGTACGAGCAGTACTTC
CASSLARKAGAYEQYF
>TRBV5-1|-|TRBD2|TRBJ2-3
TGCGCCAGCAGCTTCTCTGGGACTAGCGGGAGTAGAGATACGCAGTATTTT
CASSFSGTSGSRDTQYF
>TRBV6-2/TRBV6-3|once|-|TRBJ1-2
TGTGCCAGCAGTTACGGAGGCTATGGCTACACCTTC
CASSYGGYGYTF
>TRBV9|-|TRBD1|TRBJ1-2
TGTGCCAGCAGTCTAAGGACAGGGGGTGGCTACACCTTC
CASSLRTGGGYTF
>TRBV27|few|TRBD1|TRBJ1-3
TGTGCCAGCAGTTTCTCAGGGGGCGCGAACGGAAACACCATATATTTT
CASSFSGGANGNTIYF
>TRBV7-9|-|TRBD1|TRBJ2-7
TGTGCCAGCAGCTTCTTCCGATGGGACAGACCATACGAGCAGTACTTC
CASSFFRWDRPYEQYF
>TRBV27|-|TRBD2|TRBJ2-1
TGTGCCAGCAGTTGGGGTAGCGGGTACAATGAGCAGTTCTTC
CASSWGSGYNEQFF
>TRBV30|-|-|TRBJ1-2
TGTGCCTGGAGTGCCGAAGCGAACTATGGCTACACCTTC
CAWSAEANYGYTF
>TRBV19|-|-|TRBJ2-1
TGTGCCAGTAGGTGGGGCGACCATGAGCAGTTCTTC
CASRWGDHEQFF
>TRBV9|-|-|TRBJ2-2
TGTGCCAGCAGCGCCCGAGGTACCGGGGAGCTGTTTTTT
CASSARGTGELFF
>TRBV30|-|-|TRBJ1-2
TGTGCCTGGAGTAAGGTCGGGAGGGGTCCGTTTTTCTATGGCTACACCTTC
CAWSKVGRGPFFYGYTF
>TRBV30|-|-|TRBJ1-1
TGTGCCTTCCCCGGGACAACTCTGAACACTGAAGCTTTCTTT
CAFPGTTLNTEAFF
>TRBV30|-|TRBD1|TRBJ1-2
TGTGCCTGGAGGGAAAACAGGGGGAGCCCTTATGGCTACACCTTC
CAWRENRGSPYGYTF
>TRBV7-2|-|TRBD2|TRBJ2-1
TGTGCCAGCAGCTTAGTGCTCGCGGGGGTTCCCGGGTTCTTC
CASSLVLAGVPGFF
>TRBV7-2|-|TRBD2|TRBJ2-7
TGTGCCAGCAGCTTAGCCCGGACTAGCGCAACCTACGAGCAGTACTTC
CASSLARTSATYEQYF